This T cell receptor (beta chain) was captured by sequencing in a study of blood T cell repertoires in COVID-19. Study as a whole: The study drew acute and convalescent COVID-19 samples from the United States, Italy and Spain. Sources were T cells, B-cell-depleted T cells, or PBMCs; the material itself was cDNA or gDNA.

Original data processing: Researchers report that nucleated cell counts were estimated from reference gene primer amplification. TCRdb's table, derived via immunoSEQ multiplex PCR, lists solely in-frame clones and lacks some. V and J calls and clone size come straight from that table; D and trimming were deduced from the DNA. The sample includes around 150,000 clones, about 88% seen only once; the top ten take roughly 2.5%. This clone was seen just once. The material sequenced was peripheral blood. This receptor was taken from a human donor with COVID-19, enrolled during active disease. The donor label of this sample is uncertain.

The CDR3 sequence is CASSPQTGDGPGYTF. The CDR3, as DNA: TGTGCCAGCTCACCTCAGACAGGGGACGGTCCTGGCTACACCTTC. The chain joins TRBV18 to TRBJ1-2; 8 positions agree with TRBD1. V lost 3 bases, J lost 7 bases, and 10 bases stayed unmatched. The CDR3 is 15 amino acids. The germline CDR1 and CDR2 sequences are KGHSH and LQKENI.